One and the same sample provided the 26 T cell receptor beta chains below, sequenced in a study of immune cell composition in non-small cell lung cancer. Normal lung sampling was at least 3 cm from the tumour, as distant as possible. TCRdb's table, derived via immunoSEQ multiplex PCR, lists solely in-frame clones and lacks some. The sample records some 4,500 clones, around 68% being singletons. Source material: non-adjacent lung tissue. The receptors shown here come from a human donor with non-small cell lung cancer.

This clone was seen a single time. Written as DNA, the CDR3 is TGTGCCAGCAGCCAAGAAATCCTCCGGGACAAGGCCACTGAAGCTTTCTTT. This gives the protein CASSQEILRDKATEAFF. The genes are TRBV5-4 and TRBJ1-1; possible D gene TRBD1, 6 bases. Germline-derived CDR1 and CDR2 are SGHNT and YYREEE (reference sequence). Trimming took 4 bases from V and 4 from J, leaving 23 bases between them. CDR3 length: 17 amino acids.

By share, this clone counts as large. CDR3 sequence (DNA): TGTGCCAGCAGCGGGGGGGGAATCACCGGGGAGCTGTTTTTT. The encoded protein is CASSGGGITGELFF. This rearrangement joins TRBV19 to TRBJ2-2; 10 bases match TRBD2. The CDR3 runs 14 residues. CDR1 and CDR2 from the germline V gene are LNHDA and SQIVND (reference sequence). Trimming removed 9 bases from V and 4 bases from J; junction bases left unmatched: 5.

The chain joins TRBV15 to TRBJ2-6, with D possibly being TRBD1 or TRBD2 (5 bases each). CDR1 is LNHNV, CDR2 YYDKDF, per germline (reference sequence). Deletions cut 10 bases from V and 2 bases from J, with 18 bases between. The CDR3 length is 16 residues. DNA of the CDR3: TGTGCCATCGCAGATCGAGGGGCTCCTGGGGCCAACGTCCTGACTTTC. Protein: CAIADRGAPGANVLTF.

This clone was seen only a few times. The chain links TRBV11-2 to TRBJ2-1, with D possibly TRBD1 on 5 matching bases. Germline loops: CDR1 SGHAT, CDR2 FQNNGV. The CDR3 length is 13 residues. Trimming shortened V by 5 bases and J by 6 bases, and 11 bases separated the two germline ends. CDR3 region: CASSSDRLNEQFF. The CDR3 coding sequence is TGTGCCAGCAGCAGCGACAGACTCAATGAGCAGTTCTTC.

The rearrangement links TRBV18 to TRBJ1-3; D gene uncertain. V shed 8 bases and J shed 4 bases, with 21 bases lying between them. In germline, CDR1 is KGHSH, CDR2 LQKENI. The CDR3 consists of 16 residues. The CDR3 is CASTPLASTSGNTIYF. In DNA, the CDR3 is TGTGCCAGCACCCCGCTCGCGAGTACTAGCGGAAACACCATATATTTT.

This rearrangement joins TRBV7-2 to TRBJ2-1; TRBD1 is a possible D gene (5 bases). The germline V gene encodes CDR1 SGHTA and CDR2 FQGNSA. CDR3 length equals 14 residues. V was pared by 5 bases and J by 3 bases, with 11 bases between. The CDR3 region is CASSVQGSYNEQFF. CDR3 DNA sequence: TGTGCCAGCAGCGTGCAGGGAAGCTACAATGAGCAGTTCTTC.

The CDR3 loop reads CASSLVPGTNEKLFF. DNA for the CDR3: TGTGCCAGCAGCTTGGTGCCAGGGACTAATGAAAAACTGTTTTTT. V and J are TRBV5-5 and TRBJ1-4; D perhaps matches TRBD1 (5 bases). The CDR3 loop spans 15 amino acids. The germline gives CDR1 SGHKS, CDR2 YYEKEE (reference sequence). Trimming stripped 0 bases from V and 2 bases from J, with 8 bases between.

The chain carries TRBV7-2 and TRBJ1-2; no definite D call. CDR1 and CDR2 from the germline V gene are SGHTA and FQGNSA. The length of the CDR3 is 18 residues. V was shortened by 1 base and J by 4 bases, with 22 bases between the two germline ends. CDR3 bases: TGTGCCAGCAGCTTAGTTTCTGACCGGAGAGCCTTATCCTATGGCTACACCTTC. Translation gives CASSLVSDRRALSYGYTF.

The genes are TRBV28 and TRBJ1-4, with TRBD1 as a possible D gene (5 bases). V gave up 7 bases and J gave up 7 bases, with 19 bases separating them. Per germline, CDR1 MDHEN and CDR2 SYDVKM. The CDR3 has 15 residues. CDR3 sequence: CASNIGGTRGEKLFF. DNA of the CDR3: TGTGCCAGCAACATTGGGGGTACCCGGGGTGAAAAACTGTTTTTT. Using reference TRBV28 and TRBJ1-4 for the parts outside the CDR3, the full variable domain is DVKVTQSSRYLVKRTGEKVFLECVQDMDHENMFWYRQDPGLGLRLIYFSYDVKMKEKGDIPEGYSVSREKKERFSLILESASTNQTSMYLCASNIGGTRGEKLFFGSGTQLSVL.

This clone has just one count. The chain joins TRBV29-1 to TRBJ1-2; D may be TRBD1 (6 bases). The CDR3 extends over 11 amino acids. Trimming took off 7 bases at V and 4 bases at J, with 10 bases between the two ends. Per germline, CDR1 SQVTM and CDR2 ANQGSEA. The CDR3, as DNA: TGCAGCGCGACAGGCGTCTATGGCTACACCTTC. Translating gives CSATGVYGYTF. Drawing the rest from reference TRBV29-1 and TRBJ1-2, the complete variable domain is SAVISQKPSRDICQRGTSLTIQCQVDSQVTMMFWYRQQPGQSLTLIATANQGSEATYESGFVIDKFPISRPNLTFSTLTVSNMSPEDSSIYLCSATGVYGYTFGSGTRLTVV.

The chain recombines TRBV4-2 with TRBJ2-5; D not certain. V lost 0 bases and J lost 2, with 7 bases in between. The CDR3 is 14 residues long. The germline V gene has CDR1 LGHNA and CDR2 YNFKEQ. In DNA, the CDR3 is TGTGCCAGCAGCCAAGAGGGCCTACAAGAGACCCAGTACTTC. The encoded protein is CASSQEGLQETQYF.

The table lists this clone with a few counts. The genes are TRBV4-1 and TRBJ1-5; TRBD1 is a possible D gene (6 bases). The CDR3 length is 15 residues. V lost 2 bases and J lost 1, with 9 bases in between. Germline loops: CDR1 MGHRA, CDR2 YSYEKL. In DNA form, the CDR3 reads TGCGCCAGCAGCCAACGGGGACACAGCAATCAGCCCCAGCATTTT. Translation: CASSQRGHSNQPQHF.

This chain connects TRBV9 to TRBJ1-5, with unresolved D. Germline V CDR1 and CDR2: SGDLS, YYNGEE. V was shortened by 4 bases and J by 9 bases, with 11 bases between the two germline ends. The CDR3 sequence is 12 residues long. The CDR3 loop is CASSTQYGPQHF. The CDR3 DNA reads TGTGCCAGCAGCACTCAGTACGGGCCCCAGCATTTT.

V usage is TRBV5-1 and J usage is TRBJ1-1; D might be TRBD1 (6 bases). Trimming took off 6 bases at V and 1 base at J, with 10 bases between the two ends. The CDR3 is 13 residues long. Germline CDR1 reads SGHRS; CDR2 reads YFSETQ. CDR3 protein: CASKGDPNTEAFF. CDR3 in DNA: TGCGCCAGCAAGGGGGACCCGAACACTGAAGCTTTCTTT.

V usage is TRBV6-5 and J usage is TRBJ2-3, with 9 bases matching TRBD1. Unmatched junction bases numbered 13, after V lost 6 bases and J lost 9 bases. CDR1 and CDR2 from the germline V gene are MNHEY and SVGAGI. This CDR3 contains 15 residues. CDR3 residues: CASSRGQGSVFTQYF. CDR3 DNA sequence: TGTGCCAGCAGCAGAGGACAGGGGTCGGTGTTCACGCAGTATTTT.

The chain employs TRBV19 and TRBJ1-2, with no clear D. With 5 bases removed from V and 8 bases from J, the gap between germline ends came to 21 bases. CDR3 size: 15 residues. Germline V lookup: CDR1 LNHDA, CDR2 SQIVND (reference sequence). CDR3 amino acids: CASSPQVEGFGGYTF. Written as DNA, the CDR3 is TGTGCCAGTAGTCCCCAGGTGGAAGGGTTCGGAGGCTACACCTTC.

V usage is TRBV5-1 and J usage is TRBJ2-1, with TRBD1 matching 7 bases. The junction had 8 bases not matched to a gene; V was cut back by 0 bases and J by 8 bases. The V gene's germline CDR1 is SGHRS and CDR2 YFSETQ. The CDR3 runs 15 residues. CDR3 bases: TGCGCCAGCAGCTTGGCACAGGGGCATCGGGATGAGCAGTTCTTC. The encoded protein is CASSLAQGHRDEQFF.

This chain links TRBV30 with TRBJ2-5; the match to TRBD2 covers 9 bases. V was clipped by 4 bases and J by 2 bases; unmatched bases: 11. CDR3 length: 16 amino acids. The V gene's germline CDR1 is GTSNPN and CDR2 SVGIG (reference sequence). The CDR3 region is CAWKAAGGRCQETQYF. CDR3 DNA sequence: TGTGCCTGGAAGGCGGCGGGGGGGCGATGTCAAGAGACCCAGTACTTC.

A few counts support this clone. The V call is TRBV5-4, the J call TRBJ2-7; possibly TRBD1 for D (5 bases). The ends were cut back, 2 bases at V and 3 bases at J, with 9 bases in the middle. CDR1 is SGHNT and CDR2 is YYREEE in the germline V gene (reference sequence). This CDR3 is built from 13 residues. Here the CDR3 reads CASSFNTGYEQYF. Written as DNA, the CDR3 is TGTGCCAGCAGCTTCAACACAGGCTACGAGCAGTACTTC.

The V and J genes are TRBV16 and TRBJ2-1; no reliable D call. Looked up from germline, CDR1 is KGHSY and CDR2 is FQNENV. The germline V and J ends were trimmed by 2 bases and 10 bases, with 9 bases remaining between them. This CDR3 has 12 residues. CDR3 bases: TGTGCCAGCAGCCAACCCCTGTCGGAGCAGTTCTTC. Its protein product is CASSQPLSEQFF.

The V call is TRBV5-8, the J call TRBJ2-5; 15 bases are a match to TRBD2. The V segment lost 5 bases and the J segment 1 base; nucleotides outside the gene matches: 6. This CDR3 comprises 17 residues. In germline, CDR1 is SGHTS, CDR2 YDEGEE. The CDR3 nucleotides read TGTGCCAGCAGTTCGGGACTAGCGGGAGGTACCCAAGAGACCCAGTACTTC. The encoded protein is CASSSGLAGGTQETQYF.

This rearrangement joins TRBV28 to TRBJ1-2, with unresolved D. V was trimmed by 5 bases and J by 5 bases, leaving 9 bases between them. This CDR3 is built from 12 residues. Germline CDR1 is MDHEN and CDR2 is SYDVKM. CDR3 nucleotides: TGTGCCAGCAGTGCCCTATATTATGGCTACACCTTC. It translates to CASSALYYGYTF.

V gene TRBV9 combines with J gene TRBJ1-1; tentative D call: TRBD1 (5 bases). Trimming pared 4 bases from V and 2 bases from J, leaving 15 bases between. The germline V gene encodes CDR1 SGDLS and CDR2 YYNGEE. The CDR3 spans 15 residues. The CDR3 region is CASSRYGTVNTEAFF. The CDR3 nucleotides read TGTGCCAGCAGCCGATATGGGACGGTAAACACTGAAGCTTTCTTT.

The chain couples TRBV11-2 to TRBJ2-7, with a possible D match to TRBD1 (5 bases). Trimming cost V 0 bases and J 4 bases, with 25 bases left between them. Germline CDR1 is SGHAT and CDR2 is FQNNGV. CDR3 length equals 19 residues. The CDR3 protein is CASSLDRAGKGVQSYEQYF. In nucleotides, the CDR3 is TGTGCCAGCAGCTTAGATCGGGCAGGGAAAGGGGTCCAGTCGTACGAGCAGTACTTC.

This clone was seen a handful of times. The genes are TRBV28 and TRBJ1-2; 9 bases match TRBD1. From germline, CDR1 is MDHEN and CDR2 SYDVKM. This CDR3 is built from 17 residues. V lost 4 bases and J lost 7; bases outside the gene matches: 16. CDR3 sequence (DNA): TGTGCCAGCAGTTCACCGGGGGCTCCGGGACAGGGTTTTGGCTACACCTTC. Translation gives CASSSPGAPGQGFGYTF.

The chain combines TRBV6-5 with TRBJ1-1; D unresolved. The V end lost 6 bases, the J end lost 4 bases, and 6 bases lay between the germline ends. This CDR3 has 11 residues. In germline, CDR1 is MNHEY, CDR2 SVGAGI. CDR3 loop: CASRRGTEAFF. The DNA of the CDR3 is TGTGCCAGCAGGCGGGGCACTGAAGCTTTCTTT.